The clone carrying this T cell receptor beta chain showed up many times. Antigen specificity is unknown. This CDR3 is 14 amino acids long. After removal of 5 bases from V and 5 bases from J, the junction contained 6 bases not matched to a gene. The V gene's germline CDR1 is MDHEN and CDR2 SYDVKM. Uncontrolled infection, other autoimmune disease, pregnancy or lactation barred patients from enrollment. Diagnosing involved the use of clinical symptoms, serum thyroxine and TRAb, thyroid ultrasound and orbital computed tomography. Fresh peripheral blood, 10 ml, yielded the PBMCs. The sample originates from a study of T cells in Graves' hyperthyroidism and ophthalmopathy. Regions amplified from RNA transcripts were the TCR beta CDR3 regions. An initial round of RT-PCR targeting the TCR CDR3 relied on the HTBI primer set. MiXCR was run by TCRdb on the multiplex PCR reads, yielding one entry per CDR3 protein. Here the sample spans some 700,000 distinct CDR3 sequences, 17% being singletons.

Findings and limits, study-wide: In the blood, most expanded thyroid clonotypes above 0.001 appeared as well.

This TCR was sampled from a man aged 45-60 years with Graves' hyperthyroidism. The chain uses TRBV28 and TRBJ2-7, with TRBD2 matching 10 bases. Sequenced: blood. This CDR3 is CASSPLAGGNEQYF. CDR3 sequence (DNA): TGTGCCAGCAGTCCCTTAGCGGGAGGCAACGAGCAGTACTTC.